The 25 T cell receptor beta chains in this list originate from one sample, sequenced in a study of Graves' ophthalmopathy and Graves' hyperthyroidism. RNA transcripts provided the template for amplifying TCR beta CDR3 regions. An opening RT-PCR round employed HTBI primers and preceded a second-round multiplex PCR. TCRdb reprocessed the multiplex PCR reads via MiXCR and lists one record per CDR3 protein. The sample consists of 620,000 or so distinct CDR3 sequences, 22% of them appearing once. The sequencing sample was made of peripheral blood. The receptors shown here come from a woman between 18 and 29 years old with stable Graves' hyperthyroidism. Some clones in this sample may be carry-over from other donors' samples.

This clonotype was observed at least ten times. The chain is built from TRBV28 and TRBJ2-6; 8 bases agree with TRBD1. The V segment lost 5 bases and the J segment 0 bases; nucleotides outside the gene matches: 9. CDR3 length equals 18 residues. Germline V gene sequence: CDR1 MDHEN, CDR2 SYDVKM. CDR3 residues: CASSGHGTGRSGANVLTF. The DNA for the CDR3 is TGTGCCAGCAGTGGGCACGGGACAGGCCGCTCTGGGGCCAACGTCCTGACTTTC.

This clonotype appeared many times. The chain has TRBV24-1 and TRBJ2-5; TRBD1 agrees at 9 bases. V dropped 5 bases and J dropped 4; count of bases not matched to a gene: 10. Germline lookup yields CDR1 KGHDR and CDR2 SFDVKD. The CDR3 runs 16 residues. CDR3 nucleotide sequence: TGTGCCACCAGTGTGGGTGCGGGACAGGGTGGAGAGACCCAGTACTTC. It encodes CATSVGAGQGGETQYF.

This clonotype was recorded a few times. The rearrangement uses TRBV7-2 and TRBJ1-2; D gene uncertain. CDR3 length: 14 amino acids. The germline gives CDR1 SGHTA, CDR2 FQGNSA. Trimming removed 4 bases from V and 4 bases from J, with 13 bases in between. The CDR3 bases are TGTGCCAGCAGCTCCAAGTCCGGCACCTATGGCTACACCTTC. Residues: CASSSKSGTYGYTF.

This clonotype was counted at least ten times. The chain combines TRBV29-1 with TRBJ1-2, with a tentative D call TRBD1 (6 bases). The V gene's germline CDR1 is SQVTM and CDR2 ANQGSEA. The V gene lost 3 bases and the J gene lost 0 bases, with 14 bases spanning the gap. The CDR3 spans 15 residues. DNA for the CDR3: TGCAGCGTTGACTCCGGACAGTCAGCTAACTATGGCTACACCTTC. Its translation: CSVDSGQSANYGYTF.

On this clonotype: A clone one base away is much larger, so this may be a read error. The chain uses TRBV13 and TRBJ1-1; TRBD1 matches 9 bases. Germline-derived CDR1 and CDR2 are PRHDT and FYEKMQ (reference sequence). The length of the CDR3 is 14 residues. The CDR3 region is CAISLTGQGNEAFF. DNA for the CDR3: TGTGCCATCAGCTTAACTGGACAGGGGAATGAAGCTTTCTTT. Variable domain in full (rest from reference TRBV13 and TRBJ1-1): AAGVIQSPRHLIKEKRETATLKCYPIPRHDTVYWYQQGPGQDPQFLISFYEKMQSDKGSIPDRFSAQQFSDYHSELNMSSLELGDSALYFCAISLTGQGNEAFFGQGTRLTVV.

This clonotype has at least ten counts. The CDR3 region is CASSLPYRGSYEQYF. Here the CDR3 DNA reads TGTGCCAGCAGCTTGCCCTACAGGGGATCCTACGAGCAGTACTTC. The chain uses TRBV7-2 and TRBJ2-7; 7 bases match TRBD1. Per the germline V gene, CDR1 is SGHTA and CDR2 is FQGNSA. The CDR3 consists of 15 residues. Losses at the gene ends were 3 bases for V and 1 base for J; bases not matched to a gene: 6.

This clonotype was observed many times. The rearrangement joins TRBV30 to TRBJ1-5, with no clear D. There are 13 residues in the CDR3. Per germline, CDR1 GTSNPN and CDR2 SVGIG (reference sequence). V lost 2 bases and J 3 bases, leaving 8 bases between the germline ends. DNA of the CDR3: TGTGCCTGGAGTAAAGGGAACAATCAGCCCCAGCATTTT. Residues: CAWSKGNNQPQHF.

The table lists this clonotype with many counts. This chain connects TRBV12-3 or TRBV12-4 to TRBJ1-2, with D perhaps TRBD1 (5 bases). Trimming took 10 bases from V and 2 from J, leaving 17 bases between them. CDR3 length equals 14 residues. The CDR3 DNA sequence: TGTGCCACCACCCGAGGGGAATTCAACTATGGCTACACCTTC. Translation gives CATTRGEFNYGYTF.

At least ten counts were recorded for this clonotype. This chain links TRBV7-2 with TRBJ1-1; TRBD1 agrees at 8 bases. CDR3 length equals 15 residues. Germline V gene data show CDR1 as SGHTA and CDR2 as FQGNSA. V lost 5 bases, J lost 6 bases, and 11 bases stayed unmatched. DNA of the CDR3: TGTGCCAGCAGCGCGAACAGGGGGAGGATTGCTGAAGCTTTCTTT. Protein: CASSANRGRIAEAFF.

This clonotype was observed many times. The chain has TRBV12-3 or TRBV12-4 and TRBJ2-7; 8 bases line up with TRBD1. J gave up 5 bases and V 7 bases, and 4 bases lay outside the gene matches. CDR3 length: 12 amino acids. CDR3 protein: CASNTGGNEQYF. The CDR3, as DNA: TGTGCCAGCAATACAGGGGGAAACGAGCAGTACTTC.

A few counts support this clonotype. The chain combines TRBV7-2 with TRBJ2-2; tentatively, D is TRBD2 (5 bases). This CDR3 has 14 residues. CDR1 SGHTA and CDR2 FQGNSA come from the germline V gene. Trimming took off 3 bases at V and 4 bases at J, with 9 bases between the two ends. The CDR3 spells CASSLDAGTGELFF. The CDR3 DNA reads TGTGCCAGCAGCTTGGACGCGGGCACCGGGGAGCTGTTTTTT.

This clonotype was detected ten times or more. This chain uses TRBV6-1 with TRBJ1-5, with D unresolved. Germline values: CDR1 MNHNS, CDR2 SASEGT. The CDR3 consists of 15 residues. Trimming pared 3 bases from V and 2 bases from J, leaving 11 bases between. This chain's CDR3 is CASSDLGGGNQPQHF. For the CDR3, the DNA is TGTGCCAGCAGTGACTTGGGTGGCGGCAATCAGCCCCAGCATTTT.

This clonotype showed up just a few times. This chain joins TRBV4-2 and TRBJ2-7, with 7 bases aligning to TRBD2. Germline CDR1 is LGHNA and CDR2 is YNFKEQ. This CDR3 spans 17 amino acids. With 1 base clipped from V and 4 bases from J, the junction kept 13 bases outside the gene matches. In DNA form, the CDR3 reads TGTGCCAGCAGCCAAGGTTTTGCGGCGGGGGAGAAGTACGAGCAGTACTTC. Its protein product is CASSQGFAAGEKYEQYF.

This clonotype occurred many times. V usage is TRBV10-2 and J usage is TRBJ1-5; D perhaps matches TRBD1 (6 bases). Germline assignment: CDR1 WSHSY and CDR2 SAAADI. Between the trimmed V and J ends, which lost 6 bases and 6 bases, there was a span of 18 bases. The CDR3 runs 15 residues. This CDR3 is CASSQSSEGGQPQHF. CDR3 coding DNA: TGCGCCAGCAGCCAGTCTAGTGAGGGGGGTCAGCCCCAGCATTTT.

This clonotype was seen repeatedly, ten times or more. The rearrangement joins TRBV29-1 to TRBJ1-1; TRBD1 aligns across 8 bases. The CDR3 spans 12 residues. In germline, CDR1 is SQVTM, CDR2 ANQGSEA. For the CDR3, the DNA is TGCAGTGGTGACAGGGGTAACACTGAAGCTTTCTTT. It encodes CSGDRGNTEAFF.

This clonotype was recorded many times. This chain links TRBV12-3 or TRBV12-4 with TRBJ1-5; TRBD1 might be the D (5 bases). The CDR3 loop spans 14 amino acids. V was trimmed by 8 bases and J by 5 bases, leaving 16 bases between them. CDR3 sequence (DNA): TGTGCCAGCTGGAGAGCGGGGACCGATCAGCCCCAGCATTTT. Translated, it gives CASWRAGTDQPQHF.

This clonotype was seen at least ten times. The chain links TRBV6-1 to TRBJ1-5, with 10 bases matching TRBD1. J gave up 9 bases and V 1 base, and 6 bases lay outside the gene matches. The CDR3 runs 15 residues. Germline CDR1 and CDR2: MNHNS and SASEGT. In DNA, the CDR3 is TGTGCCAGCAGTGAAGAAGGGACAGGGGTTTGGCCCCAGCATTTT. Its protein is CASSEEGTGVWPQHF.

This CDR3 reads CASSATSGRGGNTIYF. Written as DNA, the CDR3 is TGCGCCAGCAGCGCCACCTCAGGGAGAGGAGGAAACACCATATATTTT. V usage is TRBV5-1 and J usage is TRBJ1-3, with D possibly matching TRBD1 (5 bases). Germline V gene data show CDR1 as SGHRS and CDR2 as YFSETQ. V gave up 4 bases and J gave up 4 bases, with 18 bases separating them. This CDR3 has 16 amino acids.

This clonotype has at least ten counts. V usage is TRBV29-1 and J usage is TRBJ2-7; no reliable D call. Germline loops: CDR1 SQVTM, CDR2 ANQGSEA. The CDR3 has 12 amino acids. Trimming took 3 bases from V and 0 from J, leaving 6 bases between them. Written as DNA, the CDR3 is TGCAGCGTTGAGAAGGGCTCCTACGAGCAGTACTTC. Its translation is CSVEKGSYEQYF.

This clonotype was detected ten times or more. This chain links TRBV4-1 with TRBJ2-5; 12 bases are shared with TRBD2. The germline V gene has CDR1 MGHRA and CDR2 YSYEKL. V was clipped by 1 base and J by 5 bases; unmatched bases: 8. This CDR3 is 17 amino acids long. The CDR3 DNA is TGCGCCAGCAGCCAAGTTCCCCGGCTAGCGGGAGGGGAGACCCAGTACTTC. This encodes CASSQVPRLAGGETQYF.

A note on this clonotype: One junction end disagrees with the germline gene, perhaps due to a read error. The V and J genes are TRBV20-1 and TRBJ2-5; the match to TRBD2 covers 11 bases. Per the germline V gene, CDR1 is DFQATT and CDR2 is SNEGSKA (reference sequence). The CDR3 consists of 19 residues. CDR3 sequence: CSATPPTGLAGMHQETQYF. The CDR3 DNA follows: TGCAGTGCCACTCCCCCCACCGGACTAGCGGGTATGCACCAAGAAACCCAGTACTTC.

In this sample, this clonotype turned up many times. The chain employs TRBV19 and TRBJ1-1, with 9 bases aligning to TRBD1. CDR3 length: 14 residues. From germline, CDR1 is LNHDA and CDR2 SQIVND (reference sequence). With 10 bases clipped from V and 0 bases from J, the junction kept 6 bases outside the gene matches. In DNA, the CDR3 is TGTGCCACTTCCGACAGGGGGTTGAACACTGAAGCTTTCTTT. Its translation is CATSDRGLNTEAFF.

This clonotype was observed a few times. The chain carries TRBV6-1 and TRBJ1-6; tentatively, D is TRBD1 (5 bases). Germline CDR1 is MNHNS and CDR2 is SASEGT. The CDR3 has 13 residues. Trimming stripped 7 bases from V and 7 bases from J, with 11 bases between. In DNA, the CDR3 is TGTGCCAGCACCCCAGGGTTAAATTCACCCCTCCACTTT. This gives the protein CASTPGLNSPLHF.

This clonotype was seen ten or more times. The CDR3 sequence: CASSHGGGTEAFF. The CDR3 DNA reads as TGTGCCAGCAGCCATGGGGGGGGTACTGAAGCTTTCTTT. This chain connects TRBV7-9 to TRBJ1-1; possible D gene TRBD1, 5 bases. From germline, CDR1 is SEHNR and CDR2 FQNEAQ (reference sequence). The V end lost 5 bases, the J end lost 5 bases, and 12 bases lay between the germline ends. The CDR3 loop spans 13 amino acids.

CDR3 loop: CASSATGTTNYGYTF. CDR3 in DNA: TGTGCCAGCAGTGCAACCGGGACAACAAACTATGGCTACACCTTC. This rearrangement joins TRBV6-1 to TRBJ1-2; possibly TRBD1 for D (6 bases). Between the trimmed V and J ends, which lost 4 bases and 2 bases, there was a span of 14 bases. The CDR3 contains 15 residues. CDR1 MNHNS and CDR2 SASEGT come from the germline V gene.